This T cell receptor beta chain was identified in a study of shared clonotypes between healthy human individuals. Study-wide points: On the whole, naive subsets had larger estimated richness than memory subsets had.

This was a deep-level run. Some clones are missing from TCRdb's copy, which holds only in-frame ones; the method was immunoSEQ multiplex PCR. The sample includes about 2.5 million clones, under 95% seen only once; the top ten take 0.37%. The V end was cut by 9 bases, the J end by 4 bases, with 18 bases between. The CDR3 has 14 amino acids. Germline V gene lookup returns CDR1 MNHEY and CDR2 SMNVEV (reference sequence). Note on this clone: What it binds is not known.

This sequence was found in a man between 18 and 29 years old in good health. Some clones in this sample may be carry-over from other donors' samples. Sequenced sample: naive CD4+ T cells from PBMCs. Subset noted: CD45RA+ positively selected. This chain links TRBV27 with TRBJ1-1, with D possibly being TRBD1 (6 bases). The CDR3 loop reads CASRRGGAGTEAFF. For the CDR3, the DNA is TGTGCCAGTCGACGAGGGGGGGCCGGCACTGAAGCTTTCTTT.